The 26 T cell receptor beta chains reported below all come from one sample, sequenced in a study of T cell responses to AZD1222 COVID-19 vaccine (dated by TCRdb to the early 2020s). The protocol used for the library was the immunoSEQ multiplex PCR assay. The table comes from immuneACCESS by way of TCRdb, which keeps in-frame sequences with V and J called. Part of the clones is missing from these tables; in studies checked, under half for an unresolved V gene and the rest for unknown reasons. This sample gives 92,000 or so clones in total; about 88% of them show up just once. Of the sample, 1.6% falls within the top ten clones. The time point label on this specimen signifies: baseline before first vaccination. Sequenced here: peripheral blood, sampled on day 0 of AZD1222 vaccination. The source of these receptors is an adult in good health.

The sample holds a few counts of this clone. This chain joins TRBV4-3 and TRBJ2-2; D uncertain. Germline loops: CDR1 LGHNA, CDR2 YSLEER. There are 14 residues in the CDR3. The V end was cut by 4 bases, the J end by 4 bases, with 10 bases between. The CDR3 DNA reads TGCGCCAGCAGCCTACTATCGGGCACCGGGGAGCTGTTTTTT. Translation: CASSLLSGTGELFF.

This chain links TRBV13 with TRBJ2-1; 7 bases fit TRBD1. The V and J ends lost 2 bases and 5 bases, in that order; junction bases with no gene match: 9. The CDR3 is made up of 16 amino acids. Germline assignment: CDR1 PRHDT and CDR2 FYEKMQ (reference sequence). DNA of the CDR3: TGTGCCAGCAGCTTATACGTGGGACAGACAAACAATGAGCAGTTCTTC. This translates into CASSLYVGQTNNEQFF.

The V gene is TRBV3-1 (or the pseudogene TRBV3-2), the J gene TRBJ1-5; maybe TRBD1 (6 bases). The CDR3 is made up of 13 amino acids. CDR1 LGHDT and CDR2 YNNKEL come from the germline V gene (reference sequence). The V end lost 0 bases, the J end lost 11 bases, and 11 bases lay between the germline ends. This chain's CDR3 is CASSQDVRGAQHF. The CDR3 nucleotides read TGTGCCAGCAGCCAAGATGTAAGGGGGGCCCAGCATTTT.

The chain has TRBV9 and TRBJ2-7, with TRBD2 identical over 8 bases. This CDR3 is built from 17 residues. With 3 bases clipped from V and 3 bases from J, the junction kept 14 bases outside the gene matches. Germline loops: CDR1 SGDLS, CDR2 YYNGEE. CDR3: CASSARGSLAGNYEQYF. The CDR3 DNA reads TGTGCCAGCAGCGCTCGGGGGAGCCTAGCGGGTAACTACGAGCAGTACTTC.

This chain connects TRBV3-1 (or the pseudogene TRBV3-2) to TRBJ2-2, with 7 bases fitting TRBD2. The V gene end was trimmed by 0 bases and the J gene end by 0 bases; junction bases not matched to a gene: 1. Per the germline V gene, CDR1 is LGHDT and CDR2 is YNNKEL (reference sequence). This CDR3 spans 16 amino acids. The DNA of the CDR3 is TGTGCCAGCAGCCAAGAAGCGGGGTCGAACACCGGGGAGCTGTTTTTT. Amino acids: CASSQEAGSNTGELFF.

This clone was detected once. The chain recombines TRBV3-1 (or the pseudogene TRBV3-2) with TRBJ1-1; D uncertain. This CDR3 comprises 15 residues. Germline values: CDR1 LGHDT, CDR2 YNNKEL (reference sequence). The germline V and J ends were trimmed by 6 bases and 0 bases, with 14 bases remaining between them. Written as DNA, the CDR3 is TGTGCCAGCAGTGTTAAGGTGGGTATGAACACTGAAGCTTTCTTT. Protein sequence: CASSVKVGMNTEAFF.

The CDR3 reads CASSLGDGIEYF. CDR3 nucleotides: TGTGCCAGCAGTTTAGGGGACGGTATCGAGTACTTC. The V call is TRBV12-3 or TRBV12-4, the J call TRBJ2-7; D tentatively reads TRBD1 or TRBD2 (5 bases each). The germline V and J ends were trimmed by 1 base and 11 bases, with 12 bases remaining between them. The CDR3 totals 12 residues.

The J gene is TRBJ2-5, the V gene TRBV5-6; 11 bases map to TRBD2. The germline V gene encodes CDR1 SGHDT and CDR2 YYEEEE. The V and J ends lost 0 bases and 2 bases, in that order; junction bases with no gene match: 0. The CDR3 runs to 15 residues. CDR3: CASSLGLAGQETQYF. CDR3 nucleotides: TGTGCCAGCAGCTTGGGACTAGCGGGGCAAGAGACCCAGTACTTC.

This clone was detected a few times. This rearrangement joins TRBV28 to TRBJ2-7; 7 positions agree with TRBD1. The CDR3 has 14 amino acids. Germline CDR1 reads MDHEN; CDR2 reads SYDVKM. The V gene end was trimmed by 5 bases and the J gene end by 3 bases; junction bases not matched to a gene: 7. CDR3: CASSPRQGGYEQYF. In DNA, the CDR3 is TGTGCCAGCAGTCCTCGACAGGGTGGCTACGAGCAGTACTTC.

The rearrangement links TRBV5-1 to TRBJ1-5; D is possibly TRBD1 (5 bases). The ends were cut back, 0 bases at V and 3 bases at J, with 10 bases in the middle. Germline CDR1 reads SGHRS; CDR2 reads YFSETQ. There are 15 residues in the CDR3. The CDR3 DNA follows: TGCGCCAGCAGCTTGGGGCAGGGCGACAATCAGCCCCAGCATTTT. The encoded protein is CASSLGQGDNQPQHF. The full variable domain, rest sourced from reference TRBV5-1 and TRBJ1-5, is KAGVTQTPRYLIKTRGQQVTLSCSPISGHRSVSWYQQTPGQGLQFLFEYFSETQRNKGNFPGRFSGRQFSNSRSEMNVSTLELGDSALYLCASSLGQGDNQPQHFGDGTRLSIL.

In this sample, this clone turned up a few times. V gene TRBV9 combines with J gene TRBJ1-5, with 9 bases aligning to TRBD1. Germline assignment: CDR1 SGDLS and CDR2 YYNGEE. The CDR3 has 14 amino acids. V lost 3 bases and J lost 4; bases outside the gene matches: 2. CDR3 nucleotide sequence: TGTGCCAGCAGCGGAGGACAGGGGAATCAGCCCCAGCATTTT. Translation gives CASSGGQGNQPQHF.

This clone appeared a single time. The V gene is TRBV7-9, the J gene TRBJ1-5, with TRBD1 matching 7 bases. Losses at the gene ends were 5 bases for V and 2 bases for J; bases not matched to a gene: 6. This CDR3 comprises 15 residues. Looked up from germline, CDR1 is SEHNR and CDR2 is FQNEAQ (reference sequence). CDR3 in DNA: TGTGCCAGCAGCCTACAGGGGACGGGCAATCAGCCCCAGCATTTT. Its protein is CASSLQGTGNQPQHF.

The chain carries TRBV18 and TRBJ1-5, with TRBD1 matching over 7 bases. V was pared by 3 bases and J by 1 base, with 3 bases of the junction left unmatched. The germline V gene has CDR1 KGHSH and CDR2 LQKENI. CDR3 size: 15 residues. The CDR3 sequence is CASSPSTGSNQPQHF. CDR3 in DNA: TGTGCCAGCTCACCCTCGACAGGGAGCAATCAGCCCCAGCATTTT.

This clone was picked up a small number of times. This sequence joins TRBV7-8 and TRBJ2-2; TRBD2 agrees at 9 bases. The CDR3 spans 17 residues. With V trimmed by 2 bases and J by 1 base, 5 bases remained unmatched. CDR1 and CDR2 from the germline V gene are SGHVS and FQNEAQ. This chain's CDR3 is CASSLLAGSENTGELFF. For the CDR3, the DNA is TGTGCCAGCAGCTTACTAGCGGGGTCCGAGAACACCGGGGAGCTGTTTTTT.

This chain links TRBV7-3 with TRBJ2-2, with D uncertain. The CDR3 length is 20 residues. V was cut by 1 base and J by 3 bases, with 24 bases left in between. Germline V gene data show CDR1 as SGHTA and CDR2 as FQGTGA. CDR3 bases: TGTGCCAGCAGCTTAATATTAGGACCGCCCAGGTGGGTGGACACCGGGGAGCTGTTTTTT. Residues: CASSLILGPPRWVDTGELFF.

This clone was seen just once. The J gene is TRBJ2-2, the V gene TRBV11-1, with a tentative D call TRBD1 (6 bases). V was shortened by 5 bases and J by 0 bases, with 13 bases between the two germline ends. The CDR3 contains 16 residues. Per germline, CDR1 SGHAT and CDR2 FQDESV (reference sequence). The CDR3: CASSAVEGANTGELFF. CDR3 DNA sequence: TGTGCCAGCAGCGCCGTAGAGGGGGCGAACACCGGGGAGCTGTTTTTT.

The sample holds one count of this clone. CDR3 coding DNA: TGTGCCTGGAGTAACCGACAGGGAGAAAAACTGTTTTTT. This encodes CAWSNRQGEKLFF. This chain uses TRBV30 with TRBJ1-4; 7 bases are shared with TRBD1. The CDR3 is 13 amino acids. CDR1 GTSNPN and CDR2 SVGIG come from the germline V gene (reference sequence). V lost 2 bases to trimming and J lost 8 bases; unmatched junction nucleotides: 5.

CDR3: CASRGGWASTNEKLFF. In DNA, the CDR3 is TGTGCCAGCAGGGGGGGGTGGGCGTCAACTAATGAAAAACTGTTTTTT. The chain uses TRBV2 and TRBJ1-4; D is possibly TRBD1 (5 bases). CDR1 is SNHLY, CDR2 FYNNEI, per germline. This CDR3 has 16 residues. V lost 6 bases and J 0 bases, leaving 14 bases between the germline ends.

This sequence joins TRBV3-1 (or the pseudogene TRBV3-2) and TRBJ2-7, with a possible D match to TRBD1 (6 bases). The CDR3 has 13 amino acids. Trimming stripped 4 bases from V and 0 bases from J, with 7 bases between. Germline V gives CDR1 LGHDT, CDR2 YNNKEL (reference sequence). This CDR3 reads CASSRGHSYEQYF. In nucleotides, the CDR3 is TGTGCCAGCAGCCGGGGACACTCCTACGAGCAGTACTTC.

The chain couples TRBV18 to TRBJ2-5; no clear D gene. Germline CDR1 KGHSH, CDR2 LQKENI. Trimming took 9 bases from V and 2 from J, leaving 10 bases between them. The CDR3 consists of 12 residues. The CDR3 sequence is CASTTGQETQYF. In DNA, the CDR3 is TGTGCCAGTACAACGGGTCAAGAGACCCAGTACTTC.

V gene TRBV7-3 combines with J gene TRBJ2-2; D not certain. CDR1 is SGHTA, CDR2 FQGTGA, per germline. The CDR3 is made up of 12 amino acids. Trimming removed 4 bases at V and 5 bases at J, with 5 bases between. In DNA form, the CDR3 reads TGTGCCAGCAGCTCAAGGACCGGGGAGCTGTTTTTT. This codes for CASSSRTGELFF.

V is TRBV6-6 and J is TRBJ1-4; D is unclear. V was cut by 5 bases and J by 6 bases, with 16 bases left in between. Germline CDR1 is MNHNY and CDR2 is SVGAGI (reference sequence). CDR3 length equals 15 residues. CDR3: CASSPVPLPDEKLFF. The CDR3 region has the DNA TGTGCCAGCAGTCCTGTACCCCTACCTGATGAAAAACTGTTTTTT.

CDR3 in DNA: TGCGCCAGCAGCCAGAGAGGATCTGGAAACACCATATATTTT. Its translation: CASSQRGSGNTIYF. The rearrangement uses TRBV4-3 and TRBJ1-3; no clear D gene. The germline gives CDR1 LGHNA, CDR2 YSLEER. The CDR3 is 14 residues long. V lost 3 bases, J lost 1 base, and 7 bases lay in between.

The J gene is TRBJ1-1, the V gene TRBV14; TRBD1 agrees at 7 bases. The CDR3 extends over 17 amino acids. The V segment lost 4 bases and the J segment 4 bases; nucleotides outside the gene matches: 15. Germline CDR1 SGHDN, CDR2 FVKESK. For the CDR3, the DNA is TGTGCCAGCAGCCCTAGCCGTATGACAGGGTGGGGCACTGAAGCTTTCTTT. Protein product: CASSPSRMTGWGTEAFF.

The chain couples TRBV4-3 to TRBJ2-1; 9 bases agree with TRBD2. The CDR3 runs 16 residues. CDR1 is LGHNA and CDR2 is YSLEER in the germline V gene. The ends lost 4 bases at V and 3 bases at J; junction bases unmatched: 7. CDR3 sequence: CASSPRLAGFYNEQFF. The DNA of the CDR3 is TGCGCCAGCAGCCCCCGCCTAGCGGGGTTCTACAATGAGCAGTTCTTC.

The V call is TRBV25-1, the J call TRBJ2-7, with a possible D match to TRBD1 (6 bases). Trimming removed 2 bases at V and 4 bases at J, with 12 bases between. This CDR3 has 14 amino acids. Germline loops: CDR1 MGHDK, CDR2 SYGVNS. The CDR3 here is CASSEETGPYEQYF. The CDR3 DNA follows: TGTGCCAGCAGTGAAGAGACAGGTCCTTACGAGCAGTACTTC.